The rows below give T cell receptor beta chains drawn from one sample of a study of cytomegalovirus exposure and HLA in healthy donors. Data came from immunoSEQ multiplex PCR; TCRdb stores just in-frame clones and leaves some out. The sample consists of under 250,000 clones, over 65% of them appearing once. Sequenced: PBMCs. The receptors come from a man in his late teens or twenties in good health and CMV-seronegative. CDR3s include the opening cysteine and the closing phenylalanine or tryptophan. The order of the fields is J gene, V gene, clone size, D gene, CDR3 protein, CDR3 DNA. D genes are given only for firm matches. Clone size appears in some rows only: once, few, many, or a class for an expanded clone.

j_call: TRBJ1-2
v_call: TRBV7-9
clone_size: NA
d_call: TRBD1
cdr3_aa: CASSPRTGGISYGYTF
cdr3_nt: TGTGCCAGCAGCCCCCGGACAGGGGGAATTAGCTATGGCTACACCTTC

j_call: TRBJ2-2
v_call: TRBV30
clone_size: NA
d_call: NA
cdr3_aa: CAWSVLTGELFF
cdr3_nt: TGTGCCTGGAGTGTTCTGACCGGGGAGCTGTTTTTT

j_call: TRBJ1-1
v_call: TRBV11-3
clone_size: few
d_call: TRBD1
cdr3_aa: CASSRRGLGTEAFF
cdr3_nt: TGTGCCAGCAGCCGCAGGGGGCTCGGCACTGAAGCTTTCTTT

j_call: TRBJ1-2
v_call: TRBV25-1
clone_size: NA
d_call: NA
cdr3_aa: CASSAYAGYNYGYTF
cdr3_nt: TGTGCCAGCAGCGCCTATGCGGGGTATAACTATGGCTACACCTTC

j_call: TRBJ1-5
v_call: TRBV19
clone_size: NA
d_call: NA
cdr3_aa: CASSQGSHQPQHF
cdr3_nt: TGTGCCAGTAGTCAGGGAAGTCATCAGCCCCAGCATTTT

j_call: TRBJ1-3
v_call: TRBV7-9
clone_size: NA
d_call: NA
cdr3_aa: CASSLDGSSGNTIYF
cdr3_nt: TGTGCCAGCAGCTTAGACGGGAGCTCTGGAAACACCATATATTTT

j_call: TRBJ2-1
v_call: TRBV10-1
clone_size: NA
d_call: TRBD1
cdr3_aa: CASSETGGYYNEQFF
cdr3_nt: TGCGCCAGCAGTGAAACAGGGGGGTACTACAATGAGCAGTTCTTC

j_call: TRBJ2-4
v_call: TRBV2
clone_size: NA
d_call: NA
cdr3_aa: CASSESRGIAKNIQYF
cdr3_nt: TGTGCCAGCAGTGAATCACGGGGGATCGCCAAAAACATTCAGTACTTC

j_call: TRBJ2-3
v_call: TRBV5-1
clone_size: few
d_call: TRBD1
cdr3_aa: CASSFDRGTDTQYF
cdr3_nt: TGCGCCAGCAGCTTCGACAGGGGGACAGATACGCAGTATTTT

j_call: TRBJ1-5
v_call: TRBV30
clone_size: NA
d_call: NA
cdr3_aa: CAWSVRGQPQHF
cdr3_nt: TGTGCCTGGAGTGTACGGGGGCAGCCCCAGCATTTT

j_call: TRBJ2-3
v_call: TRBV18
clone_size: NA
d_call: NA
cdr3_aa: CASSPPADTQYF
cdr3_nt: TGTGCCAGCTCACCCCCCGCAGATACGCAGTATTTT

j_call: TRBJ1-1
v_call: TRBV6-1
clone_size: NA
d_call: NA
cdr3_aa: CASRALQDTEAFF
cdr3_nt: TGTGCCAGCAGGGCCTTACAGGACACTGAAGCTTTCTTT

j_call: TRBJ2-1
v_call: TRBV30
clone_size: few
d_call: TRBD1
cdr3_aa: CACVDRGRLIRSYNEQFF
cdr3_nt: TGTGCCTGCGTGGACAGGGGGCGTTTAATCCGCTCCTACAATGAGCAGTTCTTC

j_call: TRBJ2-2
v_call: TRBV7-6
clone_size: NA
d_call: NA
cdr3_aa: CASDRGTGELFF
cdr3_nt: TGTGCCAGCGACCGGGGCACCGGGGAGCTGTTTTTT

j_call: TRBJ2-1
v_call: TRBV6-5
clone_size: NA
d_call: TRBD1
cdr3_aa: CASRNRGLSFDEQFF
cdr3_nt: TGTGCCAGCAGAAACAGGGGCCTCTCTTTCGATGAGCAGTTCTTC

j_call: TRBJ2-1
v_call: TRBV4-1
clone_size: NA
d_call: NA
cdr3_aa: CASSHLFNEQFF
cdr3_nt: TGCGCCAGCAGCCACCTCTTTAATGAGCAGTTCTTC

j_call: TRBJ2-3
v_call: TRBV5-1
clone_size: once
d_call: TRBD1
cdr3_aa: CASSFGQGRNTDTQYF
cdr3_nt: TGCGCCAGCAGCTTCGGACAGGGACGAAACACAGATACGCAGTATTTT

j_call: TRBJ2-5
v_call: TRBV21-1
clone_size: NA
d_call: NA
cdr3_aa: CASRPREGKGETQYF
cdr3_nt: TGTGCCAGCAGGCCCCGGGAGGGGAAGGGTGAGACCCAGTACTTC

j_call: TRBJ1-1
v_call: TRBV6-5
clone_size: NA
d_call: NA
cdr3_aa: CASSYSRRVGSTEAFF
cdr3_nt: TGTGCCAGCAGTTACTCGAGGAGGGTAGGAAGCACTGAAGCTTTCTTT

j_call: TRBJ2-6
v_call: TRBV18
clone_size: NA
d_call: NA
cdr3_aa: CASSPGDGANVLTF
cdr3_nt: TGTGCCAGCTCGCCCGGAGACGGGGCCAACGTCCTGACTTTC

j_call: TRBJ2-1
v_call: TRBV25-1
clone_size: NA
d_call: TRBD2
cdr3_aa: CASMREGYEQFF
cdr3_nt: TGTGCCAGCATGCGGGAGGGATATGAGCAGTTCTTC

j_call: TRBJ1-5
v_call: TRBV10-3
clone_size: NA
d_call: NA
cdr3_aa: CAISESNRQGQPQHF
cdr3_nt: TGTGCCATCAGTGAGTCGAACCGTCAGGGTCAGCCCCAGCATTTT

j_call: TRBJ2-1
v_call: TRBV11-2
clone_size: NA
d_call: NA
cdr3_aa: CASSRTEGSHEQFF
cdr3_nt: TGTGCCAGCTCGCGGACAGAAGGGAGTCATGAGCAGTTCTTC

j_call: TRBJ2-2
v_call: TRBV19
clone_size: NA
d_call: TRBD2
cdr3_aa: CASSLLAGDAGELFF
cdr3_nt: TGTGCCAGTAGTTTACTAGCGGGAGACGCCGGGGAGCTGTTTTTT

j_call: TRBJ1-2
v_call: TRBV2
clone_size: NA
d_call: NA
cdr3_aa: CASSDSPMWGYTF
cdr3_nt: TGTGCCAGCAGTGATAGTCCCATGTGGGGCTACACCTTC

j_call: TRBJ2-3
v_call: TRBV5-1
clone_size: few
d_call: NA
cdr3_aa: CASSSLGGSMGSTDTQYF
cdr3_nt: TGCGCCAGCAGCTCCTTGGGAGGCAGCATGGGTAGCACAGATACGCAGTATTTT

j_call: TRBJ2-1
v_call: TRBV7-2
clone_size: NA
d_call: NA
cdr3_aa: CASGITGVHNEQFF
cdr3_nt: TGTGCCAGCGGCATCACCGGGGTTCACAATGAGCAGTTCTTC

j_call: TRBJ2-7
v_call: TRBV6-5
clone_size: NA
d_call: TRBD1
cdr3_aa: CASSYSWTGGYEQYF
cdr3_nt: TGTGCCAGCAGTTACTCGTGGACAGGGGGCTACGAGCAGTACTTC

j_call: TRBJ2-5
v_call: TRBV28
clone_size: few
d_call: TRBD1
cdr3_aa: CASSWGTGIKTQYF
cdr3_nt: TGTGCCAGCAGTTGGGGGACAGGGATTAAGACCCAGTACTTC

j_call: TRBJ2-5
v_call: TRBV6-5
clone_size: NA
d_call: NA
cdr3_aa: CASSYGETQETQYF
cdr3_nt: TGTGCCAGCAGTTACGGGGAGACCCAAGAGACCCAGTACTTC

j_call: TRBJ2-2
v_call: TRBV5-6
clone_size: few
d_call: NA
cdr3_aa: CASSPSSGELFF
cdr3_nt: TGTGCCAGCAGCCCATCATCCGGGGAGCTGTTTTTT

j_call: TRBJ2-3
v_call: TRBV9
clone_size: NA
d_call: TRBD2
cdr3_aa: CASSVVGGSSNTQYF
cdr3_nt: TGTGCCAGCAGCGTAGTGGGCGGGAGCTCAAATACGCAGTATTTT

j_call: TRBJ2-1
v_call: TRBV6-1
clone_size: NA
d_call: TRBD1
cdr3_aa: CASLSGQLYNEQFF
cdr3_nt: TGTGCCAGTCTCTCGGGACAGCTCTACAATGAGCAGTTCTTC

j_call: TRBJ2-1
v_call: TRBV14
clone_size: NA
d_call: NA
cdr3_aa: CASSQAGLANEQFF
cdr3_nt: TGTGCCAGCAGCCAAGCAGGGCTGGCCAATGAGCAGTTCTTC

j_call: TRBJ2-1
v_call: TRBV27
clone_size: once
d_call: NA
cdr3_aa: CASSFERPYNEQFF
cdr3_nt: TGTGCCAGCAGTTTTGAGCGACCCTACAATGAGCAGTTCTTC

j_call: TRBJ1-5
v_call: TRBV19
clone_size: NA
d_call: NA
cdr3_aa: CASSRARETHQPQHF
cdr3_nt: TGTGCCAGTAGTAGAGCGCGGGAAACACATCAGCCCCAGCATTTT